Following are 27 T cell receptor beta chains from one sample sequenced in a study of blood T cell repertoires in COVID-19. Libraries were prepared by immunoSEQ multiplex PCR; TCRdb keeps only in-frame clonotypes and omits some of them. The sample holds about 140,000 clones, about 80% seen once. The material sequenced was PBMCs or T cells enriched from blood (not recorded which). All receptors derive from a woman aged 18-29 years who had been exposed to COVID-19.

The J gene is TRBJ1-1, the V gene TRBV19, with D possibly TRBD1 on 6 matching bases. Deletions cut 5 bases from V and 4 bases from J, with 17 bases between. CDR3 length: 15 residues. Germline CDR1 LNHDA, CDR2 SQIVND (reference sequence). The CDR3 is CASSPIWGGSTEAFF. The CDR3 DNA is TGTGCCAGTAGTCCGATATGGGGGGGCTCCACTGAAGCTTTCTTT.

The chain recombines TRBV6-5 with TRBJ1-6; weak D call: TRBD1 (5 bases). Per germline, CDR1 MNHEY and CDR2 SVGAGI. CDR3 size: 16 residues. Deletions cut 2 bases from V and 2 bases from J, with 10 bases between. CDR3 nucleotide sequence: TGTGCCAGCAGTTACACCGACAGTGCCTATAATTCACCCCTCCACTTT. This encodes CASSYTDSAYNSPLHF.

This rearrangement joins TRBV5-4 to TRBJ2-1; TRBD1 matches 9 bases. V gave up 4 bases and J gave up 8 bases; unmatched junction bases: 4. This CDR3 has 13 amino acids. CDR1 and CDR2 (germline): SGHNT, YYREEE (reference sequence). The CDR3 loop is CASSKQGADEQFF. CDR3 bases: TGTGCCAGCAGCAAACAGGGGGCCGATGAGCAGTTCTTC.

The genes are TRBV6-4 and TRBJ1-1; TRBD1 is a possible D gene (5 bases). Trimming took off 6 bases at V and 3 bases at J, with 14 bases between the two ends. Per germline, CDR1 MRHNA and CDR2 SNTAGT. CDR3 length: 14 residues. The CDR3 region is CASRGRQYDTEAFF. Here the CDR3 DNA reads TGTGCCAGCAGGGGTAGACAGTACGACACTGAAGCTTTCTTT.

This clone was observed a handful of times. Different DNA sequences within this sample yield the same CDR3. The V gene is TRBV27, the J gene TRBJ1-5; 7 bases line up with TRBD1. V was clipped by 3 bases and J by 3 bases; unmatched bases: 5. Germline assignment: CDR1 MNHEY and CDR2 SMNVEV (reference sequence). The CDR3 contains 15 residues. The CDR3 DNA sequence: TGTGCCAGCAGTTTTACAGGGGCTTACAATCAGCCCCAGCATTTT. This sequence encodes CASSFTGAYNQPQHF.

This chain joins TRBV7-9 and TRBJ2-2; TRBD1 matches at 9 bases. The CDR3 spans 16 residues. Germline V gene lookup returns CDR1 SEHNR and CDR2 FQNEAQ (reference sequence). The trim removed 4 bases at V and 7 bases at J, leaving 10 bases unmatched. DNA of the CDR3: TGTGCCAGCAGCTCACCGGACAGGGGCGGGTACGGGGAGCTGTTTTTT. Its translation: CASSSPDRGGYGELFF.

This chain uses TRBV9 with TRBJ1-1, with unresolved D. CDR3 length equals 17 residues. The V gene's germline CDR1 is SGDLS and CDR2 YYNGEE. V was shortened by 0 bases and J by 0 bases, with 15 bases between the two germline ends. CDR3 in amino acids: CASSVGRTAEMNTEAFF. CDR3 in DNA: TGTGCCAGCAGCGTAGGCCGCACAGCAGAGATGAACACTGAAGCTTTCTTT.

This chain links TRBV28 with TRBJ1-2; no definite D call. Trimming removed 3 bases at V and 1 base at J, with 15 bases between. This CDR3 contains 16 residues. CDR1 MDHEN and CDR2 SYDVKM come from the germline V gene. As DNA, the CDR3 is TGTGCCAGCAGTTTTGGAGCGGGGAGTAGTAACTATGGCTACACCTTC. Translating gives CASSFGAGSSNYGYTF.

This chain links TRBV7-9 with TRBJ2-2; D uncertain. CDR1 is SEHNR and CDR2 is FQNEAQ in the germline V gene (reference sequence). The CDR3 spans 15 residues. V was shortened by 1 base and J by 1 base, with 7 bases between the two germline ends. Here the CDR3 DNA reads TGTGCCAGCAGCTTAGGGTTCGGGAACACCGGGGAGCTGTTTTTT. Its protein is CASSLGFGNTGELFF.

In its sample, this clone was seen once. V is TRBV6-5 and J is TRBJ2-6, with D possibly being TRBD1 (6 bases). Germline CDR1 reads MNHEY; CDR2 reads SVGAGI. The CDR3 has 15 amino acids. V was shortened by 5 bases and J by 4 bases, with 12 bases between the two germline ends. Written as DNA, the CDR3 is TGTGCCAGCAGTCTACACAGGGTAGGGGCCAACGTCCTGACTTTC. This sequence encodes CASSLHRVGANVLTF.

The chain is built from TRBV2 and TRBJ1-5; 7 bases are a match to TRBD1. J gave up 7 bases and V 6 bases, and 12 bases lay outside the gene matches. Germline CDR1 reads SNHLY; CDR2 reads FYNNEI. CDR3 length: 15 amino acids. In DNA form, the CDR3 reads TGTGCCAGCAGAACAAACAGGGGATCCGAACAGCCCCAGCATTTT. Protein: CASRTNRGSEQPQHF.

This clone came up once. The rearrangement joins TRBV28 to TRBJ1-2; tentatively, D is TRBD1 (5 bases). Trimming stripped 10 bases from V and 6 bases from J, with 12 bases between. Germline lookup yields CDR1 MDHEN and CDR2 SYDVKM. The CDR3 has 11 amino acids. In DNA, the CDR3 is TGTGCCACCGACAGAGCTGATGGCTACACCTTC. Its translation is CATDRADGYTF.

This chain connects TRBV20-1 to TRBJ2-3; no clear D. Between the trimmed V and J ends, which lost 3 bases and 2 bases, there was a span of 18 bases. Germline assignment: CDR1 DFQATT and CDR2 SNEGSKA (reference sequence). CDR3 size: 16 residues. The CDR3 region has the DNA TGCAGTGCTAGTGAAATGAGACTTCTTGACACAGATACGCAGTATTTT. Its translation: CSASEMRLLDTDTQYF.

The rearrangement joins TRBV7-9 to TRBJ2-2; 10 bases align to TRBD2. V trimming: 5 bases; J trimming: 6 bases; junction bases outside the gene matches: 12. CDR1 is SEHNR, CDR2 FQNEAQ, per germline (reference sequence). The CDR3 totals 17 residues. The chain's CDR3 is CASSPRRLAGMAGELFF. CDR3 coding DNA: TGTGCCAGCAGCCCCCGCCGACTAGCGGGTATGGCCGGGGAGCTGTTTTTT.

The J gene is TRBJ2-7, the V gene TRBV7-9; D gene ambiguous. V was trimmed by 5 bases and J by 2 bases, leaving 10 bases between them. The CDR3 runs 13 residues. CDR1 is SEHNR and CDR2 is FQNEAQ in the germline V gene (reference sequence). The CDR3 sequence: CASSARSTYEQYF. As DNA, the CDR3 is TGTGCCAGCAGCGCGCGGTCCACCTACGAGCAGTACTTC.

The chain couples TRBV7-9 to TRBJ1-4; perhaps TRBD1 as D (5 bases). This CDR3 is built from 13 residues. V lost 1 base and J lost 8, with 8 bases in between. CDR1 and CDR2 (germline): SEHNR, FQNEAQ (reference sequence). CDR3 sequence: CASSLGQPEKLFF. DNA for the CDR3: TGTGCCAGCAGCTTAGGACAGCCAGAAAAACTGTTTTTT. Full variable domain (missing parts from reference TRBV7-9 and TRBJ1-4): DTGVSQNPRHKITKRGQNVTFRCDPISEHNRLYWYRQTLGQGPEFLTYFQNEAQLEKSRLLSDRFSAERPKGSFSTLEIQRTEQGDSAMYLCASSLGQPEKLFFGSGTQLSVL.

J is TRBJ2-2 and V is TRBV27; 8 bases line up with TRBD2. Trimming took 6 bases from V and 6 from J; bases not matched to a gene: 6. In germline, CDR1 is MNHEY, CDR2 SMNVEV (reference sequence). The CDR3 has 14 residues. CDR3 amino acids: CASRRQAGAGELFF. CDR3 nucleotides: TGTGCCAGCAGACGTCAAGCGGGAGCCGGGGAGCTGTTTTTT.

This chain links TRBV5-1 with TRBJ1-1; 11 nucleotides agree with TRBD1. V lost 4 bases and J lost 4; bases outside the gene matches: 3. Germline values: CDR1 SGHRS, CDR2 YFSETQ. The CDR3 is 14 amino acids. The CDR3 spells CASSTGTGGTEAFF. The CDR3 DNA sequence: TGCGCCAGCAGCACGGGGACAGGGGGCACTGAAGCTTTCTTT.

The chain is built from TRBV14 and TRBJ2-3; D gene unclear. This CDR3 region has 13 residues. The V end lost 4 bases, the J end lost 2 bases, and 7 bases lay between the germline ends. The germline V gene encodes CDR1 SGHDN and CDR2 FVKESK. This chain's CDR3 is CASSLQHTDTQYF. In DNA form, the CDR3 reads TGTGCCAGCAGCCTACAACACACAGATACGCAGTATTTT.

This clone came up once. The chain joins TRBV3-1 (or the pseudogene TRBV3-2) to TRBJ2-2, with D tentatively TRBD2 (5 bases). Germline V gives CDR1 LGHDT, CDR2 YNNKEL (reference sequence). This CDR3 comprises 14 residues. Trimming pared 3 bases from V and 3 bases from J, leaving 8 bases between. The CDR3 nucleotides are TGTGCCAGCAGCCACGGCGGGCACACCGGGGAGCTGTTTTTT. It codes for CASSHGGHTGELFF.

This clone occurred once. The chain uses TRBV6-5 and TRBJ1-2; no firm D call. The ends were cut back, 0 bases at V and 0 bases at J, with 11 bases in the middle. This CDR3 is built from 16 residues. Germline V gene lookup returns CDR1 MNHEY and CDR2 SVGAGI. CDR3 residues: CASSYSVPDSNYGYTF. Written as DNA, the CDR3 is TGTGCCAGCAGTTACTCAGTTCCAGATTCTAACTATGGCTACACCTTC.

V is TRBV13 and J is TRBJ2-3, with TRBD2 identical over 8 bases. The germline V gene encodes CDR1 PRHDT and CDR2 FYEKMQ (reference sequence). CDR3 length: 16 residues. The trim removed 5 bases at V and 9 bases at J, leaving 16 bases unmatched. The CDR3 reads CASSDGGDLSILTQYF. In DNA form, the CDR3 reads TGTGCCAGCAGCGACGGGGGGGACCTTTCGATTCTAACGCAGTATTTT.

This clone was seen more than once but under ten times. This rearrangement joins TRBV2 to TRBJ1-1, with unresolved D. This CDR3 has 13 residues. Trimming left V 7 bases short and J 0 bases short, with 9 bases between. Germline lookup yields CDR1 SNHLY and CDR2 FYNNEI. The CDR3 bases are TGTGCCAGCAAAAACGCAGTGAACACTGAAGCTTTCTTT. This translates into CASKNAVNTEAFF.

This chain connects TRBV29-1 to TRBJ1-2, with D possibly matching TRBD1 (5 bases). The germline V gene has CDR1 SQVTM and CDR2 ANQGSEA. The CDR3 length is 14 residues. Trimming pared 2 bases from V and 2 bases from J, leaving 12 bases between. The CDR3 bases are TGCAGCGTTGAATTTCCAGGGATGAACTATGGCTACACCTTC. Its translation is CSVEFPGMNYGYTF.

The chain carries TRBV18 and TRBJ2-7, with 11 bases identical to TRBD2. This CDR3 has 14 amino acids. V lost 6 bases and J lost 3; bases outside the gene matches: 4. Germline V gene lookup returns CDR1 KGHSH and CDR2 LQKENI. CDR3 bases: TGTGCCAGCTCGTCCGGGACTAGCGGCTACGAGCAGTACTTC. Translating gives CASSSGTSGYEQYF.

With respect to this clone: A much larger clonotype is one base distant, so this may be a read error. The chain joins TRBV5-4 to TRBJ2-5; D gene uncertain. Germline V lookup: CDR1 SGHNT, CDR2 YYREEE (reference sequence). This CDR3 is 15 amino acids long. The CDR3 sequence is CASSLDASTKEIQYF. Here the CDR3 DNA reads TGTGCCAGCAGCTTGGATGCCTCTACTAAAGAGATCCAGTACTTC.

This clone has more than one count but fewer than ten. The rearrangement joins TRBV11-2 to TRBJ2-7; 10 nucleotides align to TRBD2. V was clipped by 3 bases and J by 5 bases; unmatched bases: 7. Per the germline V gene, CDR1 is SGHAT and CDR2 is FQNNGV. The CDR3 loop spans 15 amino acids. CDR3: CASSFTSGIPHEQYF. In DNA form, the CDR3 reads TGTGCCAGCAGCTTTACTAGCGGGATCCCCCACGAGCAGTACTTC. The complete variable domain, with remaining parts taken from reference TRBV11-2 and TRBJ2-7, reads EAGVAQSPRYKIIEKRQSVAFWCNPISGHATLYWYQQILGQGPKLLIQFQNNGVVDDSQLPKDRFSAERLKGVDSTLKIQPAKLEDSAVYLCASSFTSGIPHEQYFGPGTRLTVT.